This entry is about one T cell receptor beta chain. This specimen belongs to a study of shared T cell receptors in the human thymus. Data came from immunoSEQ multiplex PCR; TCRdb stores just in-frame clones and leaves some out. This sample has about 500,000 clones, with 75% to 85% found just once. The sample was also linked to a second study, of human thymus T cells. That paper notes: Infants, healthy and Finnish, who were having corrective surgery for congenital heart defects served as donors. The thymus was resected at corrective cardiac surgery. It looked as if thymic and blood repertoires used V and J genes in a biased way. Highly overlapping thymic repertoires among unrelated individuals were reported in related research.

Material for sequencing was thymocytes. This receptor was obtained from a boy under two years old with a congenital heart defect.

Here the CDR3 DNA reads TGCAGCGTCGCAACCGACAGGGGGCGGAAGACCCAGTACTTC. Its protein product is CSVATDRGRKTQYF. The genes are TRBV29-1 and TRBJ2-5; TRBD1 matches at 10 bases. Trimming removed 6 bases from V and 6 bases from J; junction bases left unmatched: 10. The germline V gene encodes CDR1 SQVTM and CDR2 ANQGSEA. CDR3 length equals 14 residues.